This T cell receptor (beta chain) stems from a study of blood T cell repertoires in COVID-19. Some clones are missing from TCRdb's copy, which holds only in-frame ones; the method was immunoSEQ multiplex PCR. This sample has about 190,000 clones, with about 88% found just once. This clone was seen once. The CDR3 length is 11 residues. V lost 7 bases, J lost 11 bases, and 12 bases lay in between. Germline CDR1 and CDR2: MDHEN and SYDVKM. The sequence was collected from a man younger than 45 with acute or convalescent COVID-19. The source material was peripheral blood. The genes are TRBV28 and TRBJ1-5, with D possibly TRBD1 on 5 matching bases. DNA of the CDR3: TGTGCCAGCATCGGGGGGTACGCCCAGCATTTT. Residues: CASIGGYAQHF.